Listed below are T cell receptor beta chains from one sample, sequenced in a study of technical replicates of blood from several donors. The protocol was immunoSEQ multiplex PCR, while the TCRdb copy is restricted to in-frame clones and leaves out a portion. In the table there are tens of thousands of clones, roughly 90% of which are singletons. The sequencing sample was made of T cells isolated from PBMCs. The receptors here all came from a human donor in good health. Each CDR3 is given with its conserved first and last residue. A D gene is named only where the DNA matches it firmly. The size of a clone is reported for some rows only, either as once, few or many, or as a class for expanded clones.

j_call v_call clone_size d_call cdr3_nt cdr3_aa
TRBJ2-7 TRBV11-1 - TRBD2 TGTGCCAGCAGGGGGACTAGCGGCAGTCAAAGTTACGAGCAGTACTTC CASRGTSGSQSYEQYF
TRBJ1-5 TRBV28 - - TGTGCCAGCAGTTTAGTAGCGGTGCAACAGCCCCAGCATTTT CASSLVAVQQPQHF
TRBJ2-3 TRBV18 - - TGTGCCAGCTCTCTGGGTAGCCGCACAGATACGCAGTATTTT CASSLGSRTDTQYF
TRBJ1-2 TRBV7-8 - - TGTGCCAGCAGCTTAGCTGCGGAGTCTTCCTATGGCTACACCTTC CASSLAAESSYGYTF
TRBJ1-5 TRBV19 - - TGTGCCAGTAGTATCGAGTATCAGCCCCAGCATTTT CASSIEYQPQHF
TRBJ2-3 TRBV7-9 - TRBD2 TGTGCCATCAAGGAACTAGCGGGGAAGTCTACAGATACGCAGTATTTT CAIKELAGKSTDTQYF
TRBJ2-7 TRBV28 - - TGTGCCAGCGGGTTCGGGTATTCGACCTACGAGCAGTACTTC CASGFGYSTYEQYF
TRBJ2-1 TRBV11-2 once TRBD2 TGTGCCAGCAGCATACTAGCGGGAGACCAGTTCTTC CASSILAGDQFF
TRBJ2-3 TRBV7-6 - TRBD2 TGTGCCAGCAGCTTAGTCTTCGGACTAGCTGGCACAGATACGCAGTATTTT CASSLVFGLAGTDTQYF
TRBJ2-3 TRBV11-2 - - TGTGCCAGCAGCTCCACAGCAGGGGTGACAGATACGCAGTATTTT CASSSTAGVTDTQYF